This T cell receptor (beta chain) was sequenced during a study of shared clonotypes between healthy human individuals. Deep was the level at which the assay was run. The DNA input per sorted-subset replicate PCR was about 220 ng, corresponding to tens of thousands of T cell genomes. Some clones are missing from TCRdb's copy, which holds only in-frame ones; the method was immunoSEQ multiplex PCR. The sample records approximately 740,000 clones, around 92% being singletons. Naivety among CD8 cells was defined by CD45RO negativity and positive CCR7 selection, thereby excluding terminally differentiated effector memory CD45RA+ cells. Those who donated were healthy HIV-negative adults, with no recent acute infections or vaccinations reported. Looked up from germline, CDR1 is SGDLS and CDR2 is YYNGEE. There are 15 residues in the CDR3. V trimming: 4 bases; J trimming: 9 bases; junction bases outside the gene matches: 11.

Regarding this clone: The antigen is undetermined.

Points from the study as a whole: When naive CD4 clonotypes were compared across a few donors, 5% to 5.5% were shared.

This clonotype originated in a man aged 30-40 years in good health. Sequencing input: naive CD8+ T cells sorted from blood. This chain connects TRBV9 to TRBJ2-7; TRBD2 matches at 12 bases. CDR3 nucleotide sequence: TGTGCCAGCAGCCAGACGGGACTAGCGGGTGCAGTGCAGTACTTC. It translates to CASSQTGLAGAVQYF.